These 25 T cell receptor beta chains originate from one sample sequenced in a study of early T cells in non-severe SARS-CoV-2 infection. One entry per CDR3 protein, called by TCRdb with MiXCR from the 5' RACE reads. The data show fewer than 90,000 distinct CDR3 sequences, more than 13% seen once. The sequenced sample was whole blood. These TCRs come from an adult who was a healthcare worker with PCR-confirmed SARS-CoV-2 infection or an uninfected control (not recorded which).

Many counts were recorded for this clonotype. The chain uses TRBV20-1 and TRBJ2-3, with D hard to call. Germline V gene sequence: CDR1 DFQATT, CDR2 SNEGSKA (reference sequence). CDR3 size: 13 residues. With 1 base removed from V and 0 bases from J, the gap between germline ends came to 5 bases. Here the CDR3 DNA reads TGCAGTGCTAGAGTTCCGAGCACAGATACGCAGTATTTT. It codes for CSARVPSTDTQYF.

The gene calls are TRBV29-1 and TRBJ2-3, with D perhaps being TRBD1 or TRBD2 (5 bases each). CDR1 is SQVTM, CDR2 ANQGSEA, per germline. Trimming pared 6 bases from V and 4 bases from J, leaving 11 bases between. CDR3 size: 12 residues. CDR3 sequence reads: CSVARGPDTQYF. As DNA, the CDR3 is TGCAGCGTGGCAAGGGGACCAGATACGCAGTATTTT.

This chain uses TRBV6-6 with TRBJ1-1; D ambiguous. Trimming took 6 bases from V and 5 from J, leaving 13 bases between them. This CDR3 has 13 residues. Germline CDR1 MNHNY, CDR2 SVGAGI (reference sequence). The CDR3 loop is CASSPAVQTEAFF. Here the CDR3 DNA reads TGTGCCAGCAGCCCCGCGGTGCAAACTGAAGCTTTCTTT.

The CDR3 nucleotides are TGTGCCAGCAGGGATACAGGGGCCTCCTACGAGCAGTACTTC. It translates to CASRDTGASYEQYF. The chain combines TRBV27 with TRBJ2-7, with 7 positions matching TRBD1. V dropped 6 bases and J dropped 0; count of bases not matched to a gene: 5. Germline CDR1 reads MNHEY; CDR2 reads SMNVEV (reference sequence). The CDR3 extends over 14 amino acids.

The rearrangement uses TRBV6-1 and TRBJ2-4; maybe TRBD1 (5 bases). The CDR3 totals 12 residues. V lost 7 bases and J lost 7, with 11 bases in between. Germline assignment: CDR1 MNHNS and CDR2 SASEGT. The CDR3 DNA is TGTGCCAGCACCCCACAGGCTAACATTCAGTACTTC. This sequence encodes CASTPQANIQYF.

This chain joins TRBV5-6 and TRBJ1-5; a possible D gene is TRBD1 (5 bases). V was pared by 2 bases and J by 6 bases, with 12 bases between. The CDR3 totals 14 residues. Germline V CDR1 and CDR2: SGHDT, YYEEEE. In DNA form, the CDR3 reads TGTGCCAGCAGCTTAAGGCAGGGCGGTCAGCCCCAGCATTTT. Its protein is CASSLRQGGQPQHF. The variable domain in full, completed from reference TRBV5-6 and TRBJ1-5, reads DAGVTQSPTHLIKTRGQQVTLRCSPKSGHDTVSWYQQALGQGPQFIFQYYEEEERQRGNFPDRFSGHQFPNYSSELNVNALLLGDSALYLCASSLRQGGQPQHFGDGTRLSIL.

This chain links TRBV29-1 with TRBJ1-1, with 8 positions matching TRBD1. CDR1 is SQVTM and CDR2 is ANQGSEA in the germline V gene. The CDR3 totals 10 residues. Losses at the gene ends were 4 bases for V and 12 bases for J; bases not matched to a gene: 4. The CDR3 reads CSVARTGSFF. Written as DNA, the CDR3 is TGCAGCGTTGCCCGGACAGGGTCTTTCTTT.

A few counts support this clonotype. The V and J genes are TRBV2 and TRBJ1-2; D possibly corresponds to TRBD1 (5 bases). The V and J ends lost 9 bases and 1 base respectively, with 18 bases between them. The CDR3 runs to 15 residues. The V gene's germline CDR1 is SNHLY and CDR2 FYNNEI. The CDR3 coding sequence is TGTGCCAGTCGAGACCAGGGTTTCGATAACTATGGCTACACCTTC. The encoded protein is CASRDQGFDNYGYTF.

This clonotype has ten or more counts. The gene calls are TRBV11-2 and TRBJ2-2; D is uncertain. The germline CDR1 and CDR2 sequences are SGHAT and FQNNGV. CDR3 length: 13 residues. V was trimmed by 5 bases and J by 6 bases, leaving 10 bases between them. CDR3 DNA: TGTGCCAGCAGCACGACACTATCCGGGGAGCTGTTTTTT. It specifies CASSTTLSGELFF.

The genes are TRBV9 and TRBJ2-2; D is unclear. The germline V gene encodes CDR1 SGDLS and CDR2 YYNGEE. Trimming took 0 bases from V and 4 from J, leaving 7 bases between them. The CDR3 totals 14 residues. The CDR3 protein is CASSVDYATGELFF. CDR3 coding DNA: TGTGCCAGCAGCGTAGATTATGCCACCGGGGAGCTGTTTTTT.

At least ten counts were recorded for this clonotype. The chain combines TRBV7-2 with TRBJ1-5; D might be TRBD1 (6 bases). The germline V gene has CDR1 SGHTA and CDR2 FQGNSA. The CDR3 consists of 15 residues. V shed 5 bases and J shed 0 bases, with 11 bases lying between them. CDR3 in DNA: TGTGCCAGCAGCGTACAGGGAGGTAGCAATCAGCCCCAGCATTTT. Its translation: CASSVQGGSNQPQHF.

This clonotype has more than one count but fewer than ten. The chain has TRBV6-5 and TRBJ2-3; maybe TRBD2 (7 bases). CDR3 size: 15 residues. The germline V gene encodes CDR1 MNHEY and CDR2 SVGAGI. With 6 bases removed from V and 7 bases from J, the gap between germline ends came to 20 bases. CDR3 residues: CASSPGGRPMYTQYF. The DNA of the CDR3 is TGTGCCAGCAGCCCGGGGGGCCGGCCTATGTATACGCAGTATTTT.

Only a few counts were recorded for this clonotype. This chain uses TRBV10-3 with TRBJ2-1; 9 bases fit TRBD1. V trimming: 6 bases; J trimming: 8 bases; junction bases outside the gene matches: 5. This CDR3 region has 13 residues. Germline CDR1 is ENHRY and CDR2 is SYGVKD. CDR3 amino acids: CAIRDRGYDEQFF. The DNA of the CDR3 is TGTGCCATCAGGGACAGGGGATACGATGAGCAGTTCTTC.

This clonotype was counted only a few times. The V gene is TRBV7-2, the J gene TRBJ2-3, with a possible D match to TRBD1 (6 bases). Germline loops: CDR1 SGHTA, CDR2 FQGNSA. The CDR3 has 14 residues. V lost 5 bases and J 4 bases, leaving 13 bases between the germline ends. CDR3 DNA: TGTGCCAGCAGCCGGATCAGGGGCGCAGATACGCAGTATTTT. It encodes CASSRIRGADTQYF. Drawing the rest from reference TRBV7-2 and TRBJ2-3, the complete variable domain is GAGVSQSPSNKVTEKGKDVELRCDPISGHTALYWYRQSLGQGLEFLIYFQGNSAPDKSGLPSDRFSAERTGGSVSTLTIQRTQQEDSAVYLCASSRIRGADTQYFGPGTRLTVL.

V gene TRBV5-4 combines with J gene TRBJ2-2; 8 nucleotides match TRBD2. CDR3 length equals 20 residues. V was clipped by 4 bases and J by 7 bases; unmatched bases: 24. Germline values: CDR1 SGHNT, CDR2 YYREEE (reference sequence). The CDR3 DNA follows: TGTGCCAGCAGCCAAATCGCCGGGACTAGTAGCCGATCGAGGGGCGGGGAGCTGTTTTTT. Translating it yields CASSQIAGTSSRSRGGELFF. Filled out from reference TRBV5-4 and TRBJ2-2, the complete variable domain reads ETGVTQSPTHLIKTRGQQVTLRCSSQSGHNTVSWYQQALGQGPQFIFQYYREEENGRGNFPPRFSGLQFPNYSSELNVNALELDDSALYLCASSQIAGTSSRSRGGELFFGEGSRLTVL.

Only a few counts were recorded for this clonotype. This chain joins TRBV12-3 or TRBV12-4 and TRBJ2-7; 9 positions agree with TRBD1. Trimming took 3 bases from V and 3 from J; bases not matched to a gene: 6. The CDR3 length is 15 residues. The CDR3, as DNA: TGTGCCAGCAGTTTCTTGGACAGGGGCCGCTACGAGCAGTACTTC. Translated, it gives CASSFLDRGRYEQYF.

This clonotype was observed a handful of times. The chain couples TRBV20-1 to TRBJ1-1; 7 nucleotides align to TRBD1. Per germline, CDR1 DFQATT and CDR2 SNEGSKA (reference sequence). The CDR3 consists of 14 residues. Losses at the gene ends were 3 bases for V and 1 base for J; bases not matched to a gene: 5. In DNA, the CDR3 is TGCAGTGCTAGTCAGGGGGGCGGGAACACTGAAGCTTTCTTT. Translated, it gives CSASQGGGNTEAFF.

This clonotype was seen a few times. This chain's CDR3 is CASSYSGGTETQYF. CDR3 DNA sequence: TGTGCCAGCAGTTACAGCGGGGGGACGGAGACCCAGTACTTC. The rearrangement joins TRBV6-2 or TRBV6-3 to TRBJ2-5, with 9 bases aligning to TRBD2. The V and J ends lost 2 bases and 5 bases, in that order; junction bases with no gene match: 3. From germline, CDR1 is MNHEY and CDR2 SVGEGT. CDR3 length: 14 amino acids.

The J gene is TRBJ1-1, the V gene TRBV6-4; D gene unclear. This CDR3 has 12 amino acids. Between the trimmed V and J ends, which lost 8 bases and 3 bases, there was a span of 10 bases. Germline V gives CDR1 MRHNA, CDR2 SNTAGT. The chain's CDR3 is CASPTRDTEAFF. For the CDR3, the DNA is TGTGCCAGCCCTACACGGGACACTGAAGCTTTCTTT.

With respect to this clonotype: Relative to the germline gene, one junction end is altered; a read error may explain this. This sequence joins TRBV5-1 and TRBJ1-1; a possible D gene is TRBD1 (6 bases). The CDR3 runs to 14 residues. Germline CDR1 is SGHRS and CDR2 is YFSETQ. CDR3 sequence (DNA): TGCGCCAGCAGCTGGGCAGGGGATCGCACTGAAGCTATCTTT. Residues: CASSWAGDRTEAIF.

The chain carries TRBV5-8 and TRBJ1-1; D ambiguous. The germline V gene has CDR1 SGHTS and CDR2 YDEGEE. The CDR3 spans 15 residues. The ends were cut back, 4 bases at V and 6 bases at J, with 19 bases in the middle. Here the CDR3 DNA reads TGTGCCAGCAGCCACGGACGGGGTCTGAGGGCTGAAGCTTTCTTT. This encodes CASSHGRGLRAEAFF.

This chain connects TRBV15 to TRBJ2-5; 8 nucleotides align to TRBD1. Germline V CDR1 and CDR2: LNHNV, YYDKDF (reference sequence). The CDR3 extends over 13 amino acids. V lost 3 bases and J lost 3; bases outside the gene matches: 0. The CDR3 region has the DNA TGTGCCACCAGCAGGGACAGGGAAGAGACCCAGTACTTC. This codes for CATSRDREETQYF. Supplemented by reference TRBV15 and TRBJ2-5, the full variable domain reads DAMVIQNPRYQVTQFGKPVTLSCSQTLNHNVMYWYQQKSSQAPKLLFHYYDKDFNNEADTPDNFQSRRPNTSFCFLDIRSPGLGDTAMYLCATSRDREETQYFGPGTRLLVL.

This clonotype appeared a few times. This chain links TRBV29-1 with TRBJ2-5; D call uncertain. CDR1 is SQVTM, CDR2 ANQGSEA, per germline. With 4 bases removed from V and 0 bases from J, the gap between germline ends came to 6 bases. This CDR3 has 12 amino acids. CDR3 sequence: CSVVTYQETQYF. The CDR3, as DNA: TGCAGCGTTGTTACGTACCAAGAGACCCAGTACTTC.

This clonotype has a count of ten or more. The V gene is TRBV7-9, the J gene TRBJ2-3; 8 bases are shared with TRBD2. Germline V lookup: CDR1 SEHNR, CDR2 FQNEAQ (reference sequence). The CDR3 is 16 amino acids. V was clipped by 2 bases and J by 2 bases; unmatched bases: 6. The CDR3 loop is CASSLQLAVLTDTQYF. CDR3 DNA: TGTGCCAGCAGCTTACAACTAGCGGTGCTCACAGATACGCAGTATTTT.

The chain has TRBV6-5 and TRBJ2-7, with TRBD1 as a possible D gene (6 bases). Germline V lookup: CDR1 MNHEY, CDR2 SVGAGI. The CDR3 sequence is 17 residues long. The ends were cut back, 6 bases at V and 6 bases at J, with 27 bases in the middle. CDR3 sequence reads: CASSPAAPGHGAGEQYF. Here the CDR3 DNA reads TGTGCCAGCAGCCCGGCCGCCCCGGGACACGGTGCGGGCGAGCAGTACTTC.